The 25 T cell receptor beta chains given below trace back to one sample, sequenced in a study of glioma-infiltrating T cells after dendritic cell vaccination. The sample's time point: after dendritic cell vaccination, including at tumor progression/relapse. Here immunoSEQ multiplex PCR was the method, and the copy in TCRdb shows in-frame clones only, minus some. The data hold fewer than 60,000 clones, with approximately 89% observed a single time. The sequences come from blood, collected after dendritic cell vaccination. The receptors were gathered from a human donor with glioblastoma.

In DNA, the CDR3 is TGTGCCAGCTCCCGCGAATACGAGCAGTACTTC. Its translation: CASSREYEQYF. V usage is TRBV18 and J usage is TRBJ2-7; no clear D gene. V shed 6 bases and J shed 4 bases, with 7 bases lying between them. Germline values: CDR1 KGHSH, CDR2 LQKENI. The CDR3 runs 11 residues.

The chain links TRBV27 to TRBJ2-7, with D unresolved. Trimming stripped 0 bases from V and 6 bases from J, with 9 bases between. Germline assignment: CDR1 MNHEY and CDR2 SMNVEV (reference sequence). The CDR3 consists of 13 residues. CDR3 in DNA: TGTGCCAGCAGTTTATCCCTATGGAGCGAGCAGTACTTC. Amino acid sequence: CASSLSLWSEQYF.

This clone was counted a few times. J is TRBJ2-1 and V is TRBV5-1, with D maybe TRBD2 (5 bases). CDR3 length: 16 amino acids. Germline V CDR1 and CDR2: SGHRS, YFSETQ. Deletions cut 1 base from V and 6 bases from J, with 17 bases between. In nucleotides, the CDR3 is TGCGCCAGCAGCTTGTTTGGTCGGGATGACGGCAATGAGCAGTTCTTC. Residues: CASSLFGRDDGNEQFF.

This chain joins TRBV5-1 and TRBJ2-2; D gene ambiguous. The ends were cut back, 0 bases at V and 5 bases at J, with 14 bases in the middle. This CDR3 has 16 amino acids. CDR1 SGHRS and CDR2 YFSETQ come from the germline V gene. The CDR3 sequence is CASSLGVQVQTGELFF. The CDR3 coding sequence is TGCGCCAGCAGCTTGGGGGTGCAGGTACAAACCGGGGAGCTGTTTTTT.

The chain uses TRBV2 and TRBJ1-4; a weak D match, TRBD1 (5 bases). Trimming pared 6 bases from V and 0 bases from J, leaving 11 bases between. Germline assignment: CDR1 SNHLY and CDR2 FYNNEI. This CDR3 spans 15 amino acids. The CDR3 is CASSPLTATNEKLFF. Here the CDR3 DNA reads TGTGCCAGCAGCCCCTTGACAGCAACTAATGAAAAACTGTTTTTT.

The J gene is TRBJ1-4, the V gene TRBV27; D is undetermined. Trimming removed 2 bases at V and 5 bases at J, with 15 bases between. CDR1 and CDR2 from the germline V gene are MNHEY and SMNVEV (reference sequence). CDR3 length: 16 residues. The CDR3 reads CASSLRGGEINEKLFF. CDR3 sequence (DNA): TGTGCCAGCAGTTTAAGAGGTGGAGAAATCAATGAAAAACTGTTTTTT.

This rearrangement joins TRBV2 to TRBJ1-4, with 9 nucleotides matching TRBD1. Trimming removed 10 bases from V and 4 bases from J; junction bases left unmatched: 10. Germline CDR1 reads SNHLY; CDR2 reads FYNNEI. This CDR3 has 15 residues. The CDR3 coding sequence is TGTGCCACCCGGGACAGGGCTTCAAATAATGAAAAACTGTTTTTT. It translates to CATRDRASNNEKLFF.

V usage is TRBV19 and J usage is TRBJ1-1; D ambiguous. Germline V CDR1 and CDR2: LNHDA, SQIVND (reference sequence). The CDR3 extends over 15 amino acids. Trimming cost V 6 bases and J 4 bases, with 18 bases left between them. The CDR3 DNA reads as TGTGCCAGTAGGCTTTGGGTTGAGACGGGCACTGAAGCTTTCTTT. As protein: CASRLWVETGTEAFF.

The rearrangement links TRBV7-2 to TRBJ2-3; D is possibly TRBD2 (7 bases). The CDR3 is 18 residues long. With 7 bases removed from V and 0 bases from J, the gap between germline ends came to 23 bases. Germline V gene data show CDR1 as SGHTA and CDR2 as FQGNSA. The CDR3 reads CASNLIGGDVRSTDTQYF. DNA for the CDR3: TGTGCCAGCAATCTAATAGGGGGGGACGTGAGGAGCACAGATACGCAGTATTTT.

The chain joins TRBV27 to TRBJ2-1; 7 bases agree with TRBD2. The CDR3 totals 12 residues. Looked up from germline, CDR1 is MNHEY and CDR2 is SMNVEV (reference sequence). J gave up 9 bases and V 7 bases, and 6 bases lay outside the gene matches. The CDR3 spells CASKVGGSEQFF. The CDR3 bases are TGTGCCAGCAAAGTGGGGGGGAGTGAGCAGTTCTTC.

CDR3 in amino acids: CASSIGPLSSYNSPLHF. The CDR3 DNA reads TGTGCCAGTAGTATTGGGCCTCTGAGCTCCTATAATTCACCCCTCCACTTT. This chain joins TRBV19 and TRBJ1-6; D is undetermined. The CDR3 spans 17 residues. Germline loops: CDR1 LNHDA, CDR2 SQIVND (reference sequence). V gave up 3 bases and J gave up 0 bases, with 12 bases separating them.

V usage is TRBV5-1 and J usage is TRBJ1-1; D remains unclear. CDR1 SGHRS and CDR2 YFSETQ come from the germline V gene. This CDR3 has 13 amino acids. The V end was cut by 0 bases, the J end by 11 bases, with 14 bases between. The chain's CDR3 is CASSLGGGVGAFF. The CDR3 nucleotides are TGCGCCAGCAGCTTGGGTGGAGGAGTGGGGGCTTTCTTT.

The chain joins TRBV27 to TRBJ2-7, with a tentative D call TRBD1 (6 bases). V lost 2 bases, J lost 4 bases, and 9 bases lay in between. CDR1 is MNHEY, CDR2 SMNVEV, per germline (reference sequence). The length of the CDR3 is 13 residues. This CDR3 is CASSLDRGYEQYF. DNA for the CDR3: TGTGCCAGCAGTTTAGATAGGGGGTACGAGCAGTACTTC.

The J gene is TRBJ2-1, the V gene TRBV27, with D possibly matching TRBD2 (6 bases). Germline CDR1 MNHEY, CDR2 SMNVEV (reference sequence). The CDR3 covers 15 residues. V gave up 6 bases and J gave up 4 bases, with 16 bases separating them. CDR3 in DNA: TGTGCCAGCAGCCCGGACTATGCAGGGTACAATGAGCAGTTCTTC. Translating gives CASSPDYAGYNEQFF.

V usage is TRBV15 and J usage is TRBJ1-4; D gene uncertain. Between the trimmed V and J ends, which lost 2 bases and 2 bases, there was a span of 3 bases. The CDR3 has 13 amino acids. Looked up from germline, CDR1 is LNHNV and CDR2 is YYDKDF (reference sequence). The DNA of the CDR3 is TGTGCCACCAGCAGAACTACTAATGAAAAACTGTTTTTT. It specifies CATSRTTNEKLFF.

As to this clone: Other DNA sequences in this specimen translate into the identical CDR3. The rearrangement joins TRBV7-9 to TRBJ1-5; unclear D gene. V lost 3 bases and J 2 bases, leaving 5 bases between the germline ends. Germline CDR1 and CDR2: SEHNR and FQNEAQ (reference sequence). The CDR3 totals 13 residues. The CDR3 spells CASSFGGNQPQHF. In nucleotides, the CDR3 is TGTGCCAGCAGCTTTGGAGGCAATCAGCCCCAGCATTTT.

CDR3 residues: CASSLGSVNTEAFF. CDR3 coding DNA: TGTGCCAGCAGCTTAGGTTCAGTGAACACTGAAGCTTTCTTT. The chain joins TRBV7-3 to TRBJ1-1, with D uncertain. The CDR3 runs to 14 residues. Trimming removed 2 bases at V and 0 bases at J, with 7 bases between. Germline V CDR1 and CDR2: SGHTA, FQGTGA.

The gene calls are TRBV6-5 and TRBJ2-3; 7 bases are a match to TRBD1. V lost 1 base and J lost 3; bases outside the gene matches: 4. The CDR3 is 15 residues long. In germline, CDR1 is MNHEY, CDR2 SVGAGI. CDR3 sequence reads: CASSYFGTATDTQYF. The CDR3 DNA sequence: TGTGCCAGCAGTTACTTCGGGACAGCTACAGATACGCAGTATTTT.

In DNA, the CDR3 is TGTGCCAGCGGCAGACTGGAGCAGTACTTC. Translated, it gives CASGRLEQYF. The chain uses TRBV27 and TRBJ2-7; D is ambiguous. The V end lost 8 bases, the J end lost 7 bases, and 9 bases lay between the germline ends. The CDR3 extends over 10 amino acids. The germline gives CDR1 MNHEY, CDR2 SMNVEV (reference sequence).

This chain joins TRBV4-3 and TRBJ1-1, with D perhaps TRBD1 (5 bases). This CDR3 comprises 15 residues. Germline loops: CDR1 LGHNA, CDR2 YSLEER. V was trimmed by 4 bases and J by 1 base, leaving 13 bases between them. The CDR3 DNA sequence: TGCGCCAGCAGCCTCCTCACCCAGGGGAACACTGAAGCTTTCTTT. This sequence encodes CASSLLTQGNTEAFF.

The chain links TRBV7-9 to TRBJ2-3; 8 positions agree with TRBD1. Trimming took 2 bases from V and 8 from J; bases not matched to a gene: 9. CDR3 length: 15 amino acids. Germline-derived CDR1 and CDR2 are SEHNR and FQNEAQ (reference sequence). The CDR3 here is CASSLISHTGGTQYF. The CDR3 region has the DNA TGTGCCAGCAGCTTAATAAGTCACACAGGGGGTACGCAGTATTTT.

The chain uses TRBV15 and TRBJ2-1; D might be TRBD2 (6 bases). The CDR3 spans 15 residues. Looked up from germline, CDR1 is LNHNV and CDR2 is YYDKDF (reference sequence). The germline V and J ends were trimmed by 4 bases and 0 bases, with 10 bases remaining between them. The CDR3 here is CATSKRRDSYNEQFF. The CDR3 nucleotides are TGTGCCACCAGCAAGAGGCGGGACTCCTACAATGAGCAGTTCTTC. Supplemented by reference TRBV15 and TRBJ2-1, the full variable domain reads DAMVIQNPRYQVTQFGKPVTLSCSQTLNHNVMYWYQQKSSQAPKLLFHYYDKDFNNEADTPDNFQSRRPNTSFCFLDIRSPGLGDTAMYLCATSKRRDSYNEQFFGPGTRLTVL.

The chain combines TRBV9 with TRBJ2-7, with D perhaps TRBD1 (5 bases). CDR3 size: 14 residues. Trimming pared 4 bases from V and 2 bases from J, leaving 13 bases between. In germline, CDR1 is SGDLS, CDR2 YYNGEE. The CDR3 protein is CASSQGNGPYEQYF. The DNA of the CDR3 is TGTGCCAGCAGCCAGGGAAATGGCCCCTACGAGCAGTACTTC.

This clone was seen just once. V gene TRBV13 combines with J gene TRBJ1-1, with unresolved D. Looked up from germline, CDR1 is PRHDT and CDR2 is FYEKMQ (reference sequence). CDR3 size: 14 residues. The V end was cut by 4 bases, the J end by 1 base, with 10 bases between. This chain's CDR3 is CASSSPPRNTEAFF. The CDR3 nucleotides are TGTGCCAGCAGCTCTCCGCCGCGGAACACTGAAGCTTTCTTT.

The V and J genes are TRBV28 and TRBJ1-1; D perhaps matches TRBD1 (5 bases). In germline, CDR1 is MDHEN, CDR2 SYDVKM. The CDR3 is 17 amino acids. Trimming removed 6 bases at V and 5 bases at J, with 25 bases between. CDR3 amino acids: CASSRTLIGGSRTEAFF. The CDR3 nucleotides are TGTGCCAGCAGCCGGACTCTAATTGGGGGGAGTAGAACTGAAGCTTTCTTT.